Listed here are 3 T cell receptor beta chains from one sample, sequenced in a study of cytomegalovirus exposure and HLA in healthy donors. PCR involved 60 Vbeta and 13 Jbeta primers. Assay used: immunoSEQ multiplex PCR; TCRdb lists only in-frame clones, some missing. Of approximately 290,000 clones listed, roughly 80% are singletons. Material: PBMCs. These receptors came from a girl aged 2-10 years in good health and CMV-seronegative.

The chain is built from TRBV9 and TRBJ2-1; D is perhaps TRBD2 (5 bases). This CDR3 is 19 amino acids long. Trimming cost V 0 bases and J 0 bases, with 19 bases left between them. Germline loops: CDR1 SGDLS, CDR2 YYNGEE. The CDR3 sequence: CASSVATMDSPDSYNEQFF. The CDR3 DNA is TGTGCCAGCAGCGTAGCCACAATGGACTCCCCCGACTCCTACAATGAGCAGTTCTTC.

The chain combines TRBV19 with TRBJ2-5, with 12 bases lining up with TRBD2. Germline-derived CDR1 and CDR2 are LNHDA and SQIVND (reference sequence). The CDR3 contains 14 residues. J lost 3 bases, V lost 10 bases, and 6 bases had no gene match. The CDR3 DNA reads TGTGCCACTTCTAGCGGGGGGGCAGAAGAGACCCAGTACTTC. This gives the protein CATSSGGAEETQYF.

This chain joins TRBV18 and TRBJ1-4; D gene uncertain. The ends were cut back, 3 bases at V and 7 bases at J, with 12 bases in the middle. This CDR3 has 14 residues. The germline gives CDR1 KGHSH, CDR2 LQKENI. CDR3 amino acids: CASSPSGIGEKLFF. The CDR3 DNA reads as TGTGCCAGCTCACCGTCGGGTATCGGTGAAAAACTGTTTTTT.